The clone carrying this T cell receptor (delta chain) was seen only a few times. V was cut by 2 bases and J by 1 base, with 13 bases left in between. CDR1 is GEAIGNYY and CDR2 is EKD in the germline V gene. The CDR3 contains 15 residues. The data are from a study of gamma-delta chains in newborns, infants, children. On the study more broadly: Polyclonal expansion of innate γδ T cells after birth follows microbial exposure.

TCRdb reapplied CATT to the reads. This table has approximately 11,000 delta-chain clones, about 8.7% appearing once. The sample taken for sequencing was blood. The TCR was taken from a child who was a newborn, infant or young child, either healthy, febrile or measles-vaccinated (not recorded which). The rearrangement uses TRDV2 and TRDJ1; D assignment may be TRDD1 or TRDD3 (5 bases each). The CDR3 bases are TGTGCCTGTGACAATATGGGGAAATTCACCGATAAACTCATCTTT. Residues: CACDNMGKFTDKLIF.